The present TCR beta chain was sequenced within a study of blood T cell repertoires in COVID-19. Whole-study context: Material from acute and convalescent COVID-19 was sourced from the United States, Italy and Spain. The analysed material was cDNA or gDNA that came from T cells, B-cell-depleted T cells, or PBMCs.

Source study methods: Nucleated cell number was recorded as an estimate derived from reference gene primer amplification. TCRdb keeps only in-frame clones here, not all; method: immunoSEQ multiplex PCR. V and J calls and clone size are those listed in that table; D and trimming were worked out from the DNA. The table lists fewer than 200,000 clones, about 70% of them singletons. This sequence was found in a woman between 50 and 59 years old with active or convalescent COVID-19. The sequencing sample was made of peripheral blood.

The CDR3 bases are TGTGCCAGCAAGCGGGAGTCGTGGTACAATGAGCAGTTCTTC. This codes for CASKRESWYNEQFF. V gene TRBV2 combines with J gene TRBJ2-1, with TRBD2 matching 8 bases. V lost 7 bases, J lost 4 bases, and 6 bases stayed unmatched. The germline V gene encodes CDR1 SNHLY and CDR2 FYNNEI. The CDR3 length is 14 residues.